This TCR beta chain was sequenced during a study of naive and memory T cell subsets. Whole-study results and caveats: In naive cells, over 85% of TCR sequences were seen only once.

Both TRBC1 and TRBC2 were covered by a beta constant-region primer of two equimolar oligonucleotides. The ligated cDNA underwent four PCR rounds using SP2 and nested alpha and beta constant-region primers. TCRdb called the UMI-ligation and nested PCR reads again in MiXCR, with one record for every CDR3 protein. Of roughly 140,000 distinct CDR3 sequences in the sample, around 15% were seen once. For this clonotype: Its specificity is unknown.

The TCR comes from a human donor in good health. Sequencing was done on a sample of naive CD4+ T cells from blood.

The CDR3 sequence: CASSVRVTNTGELFF. CDR3 DNA sequence: TGTGCCAGCAGTGTTAGGGTGACGAACACCGGGGAGCTGTTTTTT. The J gene is TRBJ2-2, the V gene TRBV2; D remains ambiguous. In germline, CDR1 is SNHLY, CDR2 FYNNEI. V lost 4 bases and J lost 0, with 9 bases in between. CDR3 length: 15 residues.